This T cell receptor beta chain was profiled in a study of OX40 agonist ivuxolimab in advanced cancers. If patients had autoimmune disease history or systemic immunosuppression, they were excluded. Per germline, CDR1 SGDLS and CDR2 YYNGEE. Trimming left V 0 bases short and J 3 bases short, with 13 bases between. CDR3 length: 15 residues. Some clones are missing from TCRdb's copy, which holds only in-frame ones; the method was immunoSEQ multiplex PCR. The sample yields 45,000 or so clones, roughly 91% seen once. The sequenced sample was CD4+ or CD8+ T cells sorted from blood, obtained in a trial of the OX40 agonist ivuxolimab. This sequence originates from an adult with an advanced solid tumor such as melanoma, head and neck, liver or kidney cancer. The V gene is TRBV9, the J gene TRBJ2-7, with D perhaps matching TRBD1 (6 bases). CDR3 DNA: TGTGCCAGCAGCGTAGATCCAGGGGACAACTACGAGCAGTACTTC. This sequence encodes CASSVDPGDNYEQYF.